The 11 T cell receptor beta chains in this list originate from one sample, sequenced in a study of T-cell reconstitution after alpha-beta-depleted transplantation in children. It was with unique molecular identifiers that the TCRbeta library was prepared. Each CDR3 protein gets one entry after TCRdb re-called the PCR reads with MiXCR. This sample has 550,000 to 800,000 distinct CDR3 sequences, with over 10% found just once. This specimen consisted of PBMCs, obtained before TCRalphabeta/CD19-depleted stem cell transplant. These receptors came from a girl aged 2 to 9 with congenital amegakaryocytic thrombocytopenia, due to receive a stem cell transplant.

This clonotype was recorded a few times. The J gene is TRBJ1-2, the V gene TRBV29-1; D is undetermined. V lost 2 bases and J lost 6, with 19 bases in between. The germline V gene has CDR1 SQVTM and CDR2 ANQGSEA. This CDR3 comprises 15 residues. CDR3 sequence reads: CSVELGFGLRDGYTF. The CDR3 DNA reads TGCAGCGTTGAACTCGGATTTGGTTTAAGGGATGGCTACACCTTC.

In the case of this clonotype: A read error may be the cause here, since a much bigger clone is one base away. V and J are TRBV12-3 or TRBV12-4 and TRBJ2-2; no clear D. This CDR3 is built from 15 residues. CDR3 coding DNA: TGTACCAGTACAGTGAGCTACGCGAACACCGGGGAGCTGTTTTTT. It specifies CTSTVSYANTGELFF.

As concerns this clonotype: With a much larger clone just one base away, this may be a read error. CDR3 protein: CACNRLAGDTQYF. In DNA form, the CDR3 reads TGCGCCTGCAACCGACTAGCGGGAGATACGCAGTATTTT. The chain carries TRBV10-1 and TRBJ2-3; 10 bases line up with TRBD2. V gave up 11 bases and J gave up 5 bases; unmatched junction bases: 7. Germline CDR1 and CDR2: WNHNN and SYGVQD (reference sequence). This CDR3 contains 13 residues.

In its sample, this clonotype was seen many times. The V gene is TRBV10-3, the J gene TRBJ2-1; the D is unclear. Germline CDR1 reads ENHRY; CDR2 reads SYGVKD. The CDR3 length is 13 residues. Trimming left V 10 bases short and J 0 bases short, with 10 bases between. The chain's CDR3 is CATQESSYNEQFF. The CDR3 region has the DNA TGTGCCACCCAGGAGAGCTCCTACAATGAGCAGTTCTTC.

This clonotype was seen a handful of times. This chain joins TRBV5-1 and TRBJ1-3, with D unresolved. Trimming stripped 0 bases from V and 4 bases from J, with 11 bases between. CDR3 length equals 15 residues. Germline V gives CDR1 SGHRS, CDR2 YFSETQ. CDR3 loop: CASSLVSSRGNTIYF. The CDR3 DNA follows: TGCGCCAGCAGCTTGGTATCAAGCAGAGGAAACACCATATATTTT.

The genes are TRBV2 and TRBJ1-1; TRBD1 matches at 9 bases. Per germline, CDR1 SNHLY and CDR2 FYNNEI. The junction had 9 bases not matched to a gene; V was cut back by 6 bases and J by 4 bases. This CDR3 has 15 residues. CDR3 region: CASRIDRGIGTEAFF. As DNA, the CDR3 is TGTGCCAGCAGGATCGACAGGGGGATTGGCACTGAAGCTTTCTTT. The variable domain in full, completed from reference TRBV2 and TRBJ1-1, reads EPEVTQTPSHQVTQMGQEVILRCVPISNHLYFYWYRQILGQKVEFLVSFYNNEISEKSEIFDDQFSVERPDGSNFTLKIRSTKLEDSAMYFCASRIDRGIGTEAFFGQGTRLTVV.

This clonotype appeared a few times. The chain has TRBV28 and TRBJ2-3; D is perhaps TRBD1 (6 bases). The CDR3 sequence is 16 residues long. The germline V and J ends were trimmed by 4 bases and 7 bases, with 21 bases remaining between them. Germline CDR1 MDHEN, CDR2 SYDVKM. The CDR3 nucleotides are TGTGCCAGCAGTTCGGCCCGCACAGGGCAGGGGAATACGCAGTATTTT. It is translated as CASSSARTGQGNTQYF. Supplemented by reference TRBV28 and TRBJ2-3, the full variable domain reads DVKVTQSSRYLVKRTGEKVFLECVQDMDHENMFWYRQDPGLGLRLIYFSYDVKMKEKGDIPEGYSVSREKKERFSLILESASTNQTSMYLCASSSARTGQGNTQYFGPGTRLTVL.

This sequence joins TRBV18 and TRBJ1-2; D unclear. V lost 2 bases, J lost 4 bases, and 14 bases lay in between. Looked up from germline, CDR1 is KGHSH and CDR2 is LQKENI. The CDR3 covers 15 residues. The CDR3, as DNA: TGTGCCAGCTCACCAGCCGGAGGCCAGGCCTATGGCTACACCTTC. Its protein product is CASSPAGGQAYGYTF. The full variable domain, in which reference TRBV18 and TRBJ1-2 provide the parts outside the CDR3, is NAGVMQNPRHLVRRRGQEARLRCSPMKGHSHVYWYRQLPEEGLKFMVYLQKENIIDESGMPKERFSAEFPKEGPSILRIQQVVRGDSAAYFCASSPAGGQAYGYTFGSGTRLTVV.

This clonotype was picked up a small number of times. The chain has TRBV5-1 and TRBJ2-1, with TRBD2 matching 10 bases. The CDR3 is 18 amino acids. The ends lost 2 bases at V and 6 bases at J; junction bases unmatched: 14. Germline V gene lookup returns CDR1 SGHRS and CDR2 YFSETQ. CDR3 protein: CASSLGSGRRYGSNEQFF. CDR3 coding DNA: TGCGCCAGCAGCTTAGGTAGCGGGAGGCGATACGGGTCCAATGAGCAGTTCTTC.

This clonotype was observed many times. This chain uses TRBV6-1 with TRBJ2-2, with 9 bases aligning to TRBD1. V shed 5 bases and J 1 base; nucleotides not matched to a gene: 5. There are 16 residues in the CDR3. The germline V gene has CDR1 MNHNS and CDR2 SASEGT. The CDR3 sequence: CASSPPTGGNTGELFF. The CDR3 bases are TGTGCCAGCAGTCCCCCGACAGGGGGGAACACCGGGGAGCTGTTTTTT.

This clonotype was seen many times. The chain uses TRBV29-1 and TRBJ2-5; no definite D call. This CDR3 has 13 amino acids. Trimming took off 6 bases at V and 0 bases at J, with 11 bases between the two ends. Germline values: CDR1 SQVTM, CDR2 ANQGSEA. The CDR3 sequence is CSVNGEYQETQYF. The DNA of the CDR3 is TGCAGCGTGAACGGAGAGTACCAAGAGACCCAGTACTTC.